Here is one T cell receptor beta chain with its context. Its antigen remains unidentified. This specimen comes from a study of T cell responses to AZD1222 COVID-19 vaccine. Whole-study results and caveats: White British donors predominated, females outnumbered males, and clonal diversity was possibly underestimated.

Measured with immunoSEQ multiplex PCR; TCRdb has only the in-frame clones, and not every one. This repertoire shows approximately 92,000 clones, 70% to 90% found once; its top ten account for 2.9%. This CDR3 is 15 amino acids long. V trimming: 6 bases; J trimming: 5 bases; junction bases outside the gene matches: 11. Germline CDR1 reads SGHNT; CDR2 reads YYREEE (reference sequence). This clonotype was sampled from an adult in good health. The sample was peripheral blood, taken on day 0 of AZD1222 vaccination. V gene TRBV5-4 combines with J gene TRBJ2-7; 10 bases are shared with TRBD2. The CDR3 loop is CASTLAAGGPHEQYF. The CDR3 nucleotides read TGTGCCAGCACCCTCGCAGCGGGGGGGCCCCACGAGCAGTACTTC.